This T cell receptor (beta chain) was captured in a study of T cell repertoires in MIS-A myocarditis (dated by TCRdb to 2021 to 2024). TCRbeta CDR3 regions were amplified with the immunoSEQ bias-controlled multiplex PCR and sequenced at high throughput. The published analysis was carried out like this. The immunoSEQ vendor pipeline collapsed and filtered the CDR3 sequences so that the abundance and frequency of each unique TCRbeta CDR3 could be quantified. Using a 90% global sequence identity threshold, CD-HIT clustered dominant CDR3 amino acid sequences together with SARS-CoV-2-specific ImmuneCODE TCRbeta sequences. Clones with frequencies of 0.1 to 1 were classed as hyperexpanded, and 0.01 to 0.1 as large. CDR3 amino acid sequences and V and J gene assignments of dominant clones were confirmed with MiXCR. The R stringdist package was used to compute Levenshtein distances between the patient clonotypes and the ImmuneCODE hits. What TCRdb holds here is the immuneACCESS table cut down to in-frame rearrangements. Part of the clones is not present; checked against another copy, under half of the missing clones reflect an unresolved V gene, and the others are unexplained. That table gives V, J and clone size, and the DNA gave D and trimming. This sample comprises about 10,000 clones, roughly 84% of them detected only once. Of the sample, roughly 28% falls within the top ten clones.

V is clipped by 4 bases and J by 1 base, and the sequence between their germline boundaries is 9 bases long. CDR1 and CDR2 are read off the germline V gene as SGHTS and YDEGEE. The CDR3 numbers 15 residues from cysteine through phenylalanine. Only the CDR3 portion is preserved as DNA: 45 bases, with reading frame beginning at the first base. Comment on this clone: The specificity of this receptor is unknown. Within one base of it there is no much larger clone, and no base qualities were kept.

The QIAamp DNA FFPE kit was used to extract genomic DNA from formalin-fixed paraffin-embedded autopsy tissue. The sequencing input was right ventricle heart tissue obtained at autopsy. According to the study, the label for this sample's cell subset or site signals: cardiac tissue sample (left or right ventricle, interventricular septum, or pericardium). The sequence joins TRBV5-8 to TRBJ1-6, with a tentative D gene TRBD1 over 5 matching bases. This receptor was obtained from a young man with fulminant myocarditis from multisystem inflammatory syndrome in adults (MIS-A) after COVID-19. The CDR3 loop reads CASSPQASYNSPLHF. In nucleotide form, the sequence is TGTGCCAGCAGCCCACAGGCATCCTATAATTCACCCCTCCACTTT. Joined to the reference TRBV5-8 and TRBJ1-6 proteins, this CDR3 gives the full variable domain: EAGVTQSPTHLIKTRGQQATLRCSPISGHTSVYWYQQALGLGLQFLLWYDEGEERNRGNFPPRFSGRQFPNYSSELNVNALELEDSALYLCASSPQASYNSPLHFGNGTRLTVT.